A single sample is the source of the 3 T cell receptor beta chains below, sequenced in a study of T cells in Graves' hyperthyroidism and ophthalmopathy. The TCR beta CDR3 regions underwent amplification using RNA transcripts as the source. HTBI primers were used for first-round RT-PCR of the TCR CDR3. TCRdb recomputed calls from the multiplex PCR reads with MiXCR, one row per CDR3 protein. The data contain roughly 500,000 distinct CDR3 sequences, more than 45% of them seen just once; the ten biggest clones take up roughly 19%. Sequenced material: peripheral blood or thyroid tissue (not recorded which). These receptors were collected from an adult woman with Graves' disease, either hyperthyroidism or ophthalmopathy (not recorded which).

The chain joins TRBV12-3 or TRBV12-4 to TRBJ1-2; possibly TRBD1 for D (5 bases). V lost 5 bases and J lost 8, with 15 bases in between. The CDR3 is made up of 13 amino acids. CDR3 DNA: TGTGCCAGCAGTGAGGGGCAGGGTGGAGGCTACACCTTC. It is translated as CASSEGQGGGYTF.

The chain joins TRBV20-1 to TRBJ1-2, with 9 bases identical to TRBD1. The CDR3 runs 13 residues. The ends lost 3 bases at V and 8 bases at J; junction bases unmatched: 7. Per the germline V gene, CDR1 is DFQATT and CDR2 is SNEGSKA (reference sequence). CDR3 sequence (DNA): TGCAGTGCTAGCGCGGGACAGGGAGGAGGCTACACCTTC. Protein: CSASAGQGGGYTF.

This clonotype has a count of ten or more. The genes are TRBV5-1 and TRBJ1-2; a weak D match, TRBD1 (6 bases). With 0 bases removed from V and 6 bases from J, the gap between germline ends came to 9 bases. Germline V gives CDR1 SGHRS, CDR2 YFSETQ. This CDR3 is built from 13 residues. The CDR3 DNA reads as TGCGCCAGCAGCTTGGGGGGGCGGAATGGCTACACCTTC. It is translated as CASSLGGRNGYTF.